This T cell receptor beta chain was identified in a study of T cells after yellow fever vaccination. Looking at the study overall: Low-cell-number fractions underwent preparation using SMART-Seq v4 Ultra Low Input.

Synthesis of TCR cDNA relied on 5'RACE template switching, which attached a universal primer site and UMIs. One entry per CDR3 protein, called by TCRdb with MiXCR from the 5' RACE reads. The table shows hundreds of thousands of distinct CDR3 sequences, with approximately 13% occurring only once. CDR1 is DFQATT, CDR2 SNEGSKA, per germline (reference sequence). The length of the CDR3 is 14 residues. V gave up 5 bases and J gave up 4 bases, with 18 bases separating them. Worth noting for this clonotype: Its antigen remains unidentified.

Findings and limits, study-wide: Subsequent booster samples again held most clones from primary vaccination (96% CD4, approximately 86% CD8). Peaking on day 5 versus 15, the secondary response was faster but weaker.

The clonotype originates from a man under 40 who received the YFV17D yellow fever vaccine. V usage is TRBV20-1 and J usage is TRBJ2-7; tentatively, D is TRBD2 (7 bases). The sample in question was PBMCs, obtained on the day of the yellow fever booster vaccination. The CDR3: CSAGPQGRVYEQYF. The CDR3 DNA follows: TGCAGTGCTGGGCCCCAGGGGAGGGTATACGAGCAGTACTTC.